The clone carrying this T cell receptor (beta chain) occurred once. The target antigen is unknown. The data belong to a study of T cell responses to AZD1222 COVID-19 vaccine. Study-wide findings and caveats: The peak T cell response came first, and repertoires were sampled only after it.

Libraries were prepared by immunoSEQ multiplex PCR; TCRdb keeps only in-frame clonotypes and omits some of them. The sample gives some 48,000 clones, 65% to 90% of which show up once; approximately 6.5% is in the top ten. Germline assignment: CDR1 ENHRY and CDR2 SYGVKD. This CDR3 comprises 12 residues. The V and J ends lost 7 bases and 7 bases, in that order; junction bases with no gene match: 5. The material sequenced was peripheral blood, taken 28 days after the second AZD1222 dose. The chain recombines TRBV10-3 with TRBJ2-7; the match to TRBD1 covers 9 bases. This TCR was recovered from an adult who received the AZD1222 COVID-19 vaccine. CDR3 bases: TGTGCCATCAAAGGACAGGGGAGGGAGCAGTACTTC. The encoded protein is CAIKGQGREQYF.